This record concerns one TCR beta chain sequence. The sample originates from a study of T cells after somatic rescue of genetic block. Profiling relied on immunoSEQ multiplex PCR, and the TCRdb table lists in-frame clones only, not all of them. The sample records around 14,000 clones, over 60% being singletons. In germline, CDR1 is LNHDA, CDR2 SQIVND (reference sequence). The CDR3 is made up of 14 amino acids. Trimming pared 2 bases from V and 2 bases from J, leaving 8 bases between. The genes are TRBV19 and TRBJ2-3, with D hard to call. This clonotype was obtained from a man younger than 35. Sequencing was carried out using peripheral blood mononuclear cells (PBMCs). DNA of the CDR3: TGTGCCAGTAGTATAAAGGCCTTCACAGATACGCAGTATTTT. It yields the protein CASSIKAFTDTQYF.